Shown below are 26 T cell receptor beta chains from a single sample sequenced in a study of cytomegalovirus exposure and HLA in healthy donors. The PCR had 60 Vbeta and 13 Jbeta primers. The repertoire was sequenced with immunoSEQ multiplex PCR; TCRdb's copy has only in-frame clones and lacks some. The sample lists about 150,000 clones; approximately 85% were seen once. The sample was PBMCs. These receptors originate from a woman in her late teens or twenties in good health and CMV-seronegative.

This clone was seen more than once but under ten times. The CDR3 sequence: CASSPAGQAKKTQYF. CDR3 coding DNA: TGTGCCAGCAGCCCGGCGGGACAGGCTAAAAAGACCCAGTACTTC. This chain uses TRBV7-8 with TRBJ2-5; 8 bases map to TRBD1. CDR1 and CDR2 (germline): SGHVS, FQNEAQ. The CDR3 length is 15 residues. The trim removed 5 bases at V and 6 bases at J, leaving 11 bases unmatched.

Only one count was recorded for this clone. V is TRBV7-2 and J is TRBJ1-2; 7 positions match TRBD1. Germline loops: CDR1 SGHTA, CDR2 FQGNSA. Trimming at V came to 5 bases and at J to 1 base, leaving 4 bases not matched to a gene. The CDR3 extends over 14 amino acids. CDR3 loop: CASSIRQGNYGYTF. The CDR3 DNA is TGTGCCAGCAGCATCCGACAGGGTAACTATGGCTACACCTTC.

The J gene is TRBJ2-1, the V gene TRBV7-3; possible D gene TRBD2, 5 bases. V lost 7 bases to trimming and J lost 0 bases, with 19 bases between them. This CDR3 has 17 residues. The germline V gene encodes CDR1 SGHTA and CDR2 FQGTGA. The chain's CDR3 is CASTGGLAQSSYNEQFF. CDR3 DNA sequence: TGTGCCAGCACGGGTGGTCTAGCCCAGAGCTCCTACAATGAGCAGTTCTTC.

CDR3 region: CASSLQPDTQYF. CDR3 coding DNA: TGTGCCAGCAGCTTACAGCCGGATACGCAGTATTTT. The genes are TRBV5-8 and TRBJ2-3; no definite D call. CDR1 is SGHTS and CDR2 is YDEGEE in the germline V gene. Trimming shortened V by 2 bases and J by 6 bases, and 7 bases separated the two germline ends. The CDR3 runs 12 residues.

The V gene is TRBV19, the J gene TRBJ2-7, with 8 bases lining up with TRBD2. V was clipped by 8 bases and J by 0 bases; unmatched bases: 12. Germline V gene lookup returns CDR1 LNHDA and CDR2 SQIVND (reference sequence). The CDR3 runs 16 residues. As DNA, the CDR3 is TGTGCCAGTTCGAGGGGACTAGGAGCGGTCTCCTACGAGCAGTACTTC. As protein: CASSRGLGAVSYEQYF.

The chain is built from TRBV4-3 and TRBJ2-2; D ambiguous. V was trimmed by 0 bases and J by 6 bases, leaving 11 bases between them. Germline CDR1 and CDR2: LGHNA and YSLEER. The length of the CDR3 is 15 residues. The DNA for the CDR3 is TGCGCCAGCAGCCAAGAAGGAGTCGTCCCCGGGGAGCTGTTTTTT. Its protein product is CASSQEGVVPGELFF.

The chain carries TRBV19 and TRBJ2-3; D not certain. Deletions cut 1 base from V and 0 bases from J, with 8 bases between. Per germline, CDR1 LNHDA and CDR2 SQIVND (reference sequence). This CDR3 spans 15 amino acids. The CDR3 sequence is CASSIGRPSTDTQYF. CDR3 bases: TGTGCCAGTAGTATAGGCAGGCCTAGCACAGATACGCAGTATTTT.

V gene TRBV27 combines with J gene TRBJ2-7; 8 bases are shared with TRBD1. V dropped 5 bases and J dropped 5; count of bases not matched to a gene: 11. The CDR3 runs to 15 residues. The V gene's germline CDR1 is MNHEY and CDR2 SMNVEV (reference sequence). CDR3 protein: CASSPSRDRIHEQYF. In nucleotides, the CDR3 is TGTGCCAGCAGTCCAAGCCGGGACAGGATCCACGAGCAGTACTTC.

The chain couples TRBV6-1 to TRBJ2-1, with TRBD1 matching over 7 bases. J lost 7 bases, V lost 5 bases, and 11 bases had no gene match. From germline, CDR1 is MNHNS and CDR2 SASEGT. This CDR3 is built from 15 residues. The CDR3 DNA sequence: TGTGCCAGCAGTCCCGAGGGGGCCGGGGCAAATGAGCAGTTCTTC. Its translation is CASSPEGAGANEQFF.

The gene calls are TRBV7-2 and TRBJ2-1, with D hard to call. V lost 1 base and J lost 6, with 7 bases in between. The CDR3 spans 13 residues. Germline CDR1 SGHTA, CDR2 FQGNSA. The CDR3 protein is CASSLEPPNEQFF. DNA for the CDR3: TGTGCCAGCAGCTTAGAGCCTCCCAATGAGCAGTTCTTC.

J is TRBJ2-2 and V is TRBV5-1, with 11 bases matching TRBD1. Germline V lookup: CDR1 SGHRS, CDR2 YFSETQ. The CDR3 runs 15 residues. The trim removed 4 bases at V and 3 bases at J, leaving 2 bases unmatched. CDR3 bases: TGCGCCAGCAGCGGGGACAGGGGGGACACCGGGGAGCTGTTTTTT. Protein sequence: CASSGDRGDTGELFF.

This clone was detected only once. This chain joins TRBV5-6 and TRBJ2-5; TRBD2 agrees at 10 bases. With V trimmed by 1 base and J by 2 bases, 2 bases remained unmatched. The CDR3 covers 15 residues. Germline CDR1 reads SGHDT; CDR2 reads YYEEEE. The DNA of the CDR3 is TGTGCCAGCAGCTTGAGGACTAGCGGACAAGAGACCCAGTACTTC. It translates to CASSLRTSGQETQYF.

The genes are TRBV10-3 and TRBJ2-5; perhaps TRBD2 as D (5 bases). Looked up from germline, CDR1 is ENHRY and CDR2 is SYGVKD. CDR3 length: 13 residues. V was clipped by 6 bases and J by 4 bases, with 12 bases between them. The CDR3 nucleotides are TGTGCCATCAGCCCTAGCAGCGTAGAGACCCAGTACTTC. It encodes CAISPSSVETQYF.

As DNA, the CDR3 is TGTGCCAGCAGTGAAGCCCCGTCGGGTAATTCACCCCTCCACTTT. It yields the protein CASSEAPSGNSPLHF. The chain combines TRBV6-1 with TRBJ1-6; D remains ambiguous. Between the trimmed V and J ends, which lost 0 bases and 6 bases, there was a span of 9 bases. There are 15 residues in the CDR3. Germline V gene sequence: CDR1 MNHNS, CDR2 SASEGT.

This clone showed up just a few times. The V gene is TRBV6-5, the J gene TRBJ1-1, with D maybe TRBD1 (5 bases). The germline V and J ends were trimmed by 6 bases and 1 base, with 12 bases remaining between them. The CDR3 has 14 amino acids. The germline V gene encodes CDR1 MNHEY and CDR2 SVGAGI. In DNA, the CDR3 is TGTGCCAGCAGCCGCGGAGGGGCGAACACTGAAGCTTTCTTT. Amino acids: CASSRGGANTEAFF.

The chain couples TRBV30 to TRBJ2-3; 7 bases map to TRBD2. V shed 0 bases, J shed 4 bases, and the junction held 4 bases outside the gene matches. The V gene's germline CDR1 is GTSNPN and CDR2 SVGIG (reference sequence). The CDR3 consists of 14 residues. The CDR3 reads CAWSVLGRADTQYF. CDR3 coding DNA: TGTGCCTGGAGTGTCCTGGGGAGGGCAGATACGCAGTATTTT.

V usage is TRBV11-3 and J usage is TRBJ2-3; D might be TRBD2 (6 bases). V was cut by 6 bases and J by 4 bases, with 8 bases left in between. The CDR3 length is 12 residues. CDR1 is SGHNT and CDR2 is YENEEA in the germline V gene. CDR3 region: CASSWGADTQYF. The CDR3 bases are TGTGCCAGCAGTTGGGGGGCAGATACGCAGTATTTT.

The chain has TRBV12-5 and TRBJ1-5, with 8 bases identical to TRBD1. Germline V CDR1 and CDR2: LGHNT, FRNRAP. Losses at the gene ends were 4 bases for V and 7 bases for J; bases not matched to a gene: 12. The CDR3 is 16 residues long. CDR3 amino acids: CASGWPQDRVGQPQHF. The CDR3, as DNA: TGTGCTAGTGGTTGGCCCCAGGACAGGGTTGGACAGCCCCAGCATTTT.

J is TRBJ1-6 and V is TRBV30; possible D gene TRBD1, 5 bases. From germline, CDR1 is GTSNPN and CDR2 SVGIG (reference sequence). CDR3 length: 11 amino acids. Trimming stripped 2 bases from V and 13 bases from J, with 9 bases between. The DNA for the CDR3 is TGTGCCTGGAGTCCAGGGAAGCCCCTCCACTTT. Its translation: CAWSPGKPLHF.

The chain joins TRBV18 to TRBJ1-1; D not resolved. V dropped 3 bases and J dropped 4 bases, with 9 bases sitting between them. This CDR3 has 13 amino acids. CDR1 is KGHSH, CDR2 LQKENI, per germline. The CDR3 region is CASSPIPSTEAFF. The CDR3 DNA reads TGTGCCAGCTCACCGATCCCTAGCACTGAAGCTTTCTTT.

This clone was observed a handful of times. CDR3 in DNA: TGTGCCTGGAGTACCCCGGACGGGAAGTATGTAAAACTGTTTTTT. It yields the protein CAWSTPDGKYVKLFF. The chain joins TRBV30 to TRBJ1-4; no clear D gene. There are 15 residues in the CDR3. The V and J ends lost 2 bases and 10 bases respectively, with 20 bases between them. Germline loops: CDR1 GTSNPN, CDR2 SVGIG (reference sequence). Drawing the rest from reference TRBV30 and TRBJ1-4, the complete variable domain is SQTIHQWPATLVQPVGSPLSLECTVEGTSNPNLYWYRQAAGRGLQLLFYSVGIGQISSEVPQNLSASRPQDRQFILSSKKLLLSDSGFYLCAWSTPDGKYVKLFFGSGTQLSVL.

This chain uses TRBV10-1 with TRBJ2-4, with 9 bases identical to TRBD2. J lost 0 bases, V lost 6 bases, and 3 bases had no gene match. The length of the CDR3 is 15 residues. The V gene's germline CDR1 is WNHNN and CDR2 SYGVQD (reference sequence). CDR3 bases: TGCGCCAGCAGCCGACTAGCGGCAGCCAAAAACATTCAGTACTTC. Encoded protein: CASSRLAAAKNIQYF.

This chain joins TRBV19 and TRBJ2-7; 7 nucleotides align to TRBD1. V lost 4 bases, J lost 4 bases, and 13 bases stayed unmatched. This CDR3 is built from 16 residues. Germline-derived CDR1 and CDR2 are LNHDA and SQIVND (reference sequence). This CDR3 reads CASSNRAGTDHYEQYF. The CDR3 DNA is TGTGCCAGTAGTAACCGGGCCGGGACAGATCATTACGAGCAGTACTTC.

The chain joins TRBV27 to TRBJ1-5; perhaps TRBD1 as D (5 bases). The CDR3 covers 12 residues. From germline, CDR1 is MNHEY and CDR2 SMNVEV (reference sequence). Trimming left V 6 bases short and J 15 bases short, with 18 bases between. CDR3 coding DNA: TGTGCCAGCAGCAGTGGGGGGGTCGCCAGGCATTTT. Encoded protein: CASSSGGVARHF.

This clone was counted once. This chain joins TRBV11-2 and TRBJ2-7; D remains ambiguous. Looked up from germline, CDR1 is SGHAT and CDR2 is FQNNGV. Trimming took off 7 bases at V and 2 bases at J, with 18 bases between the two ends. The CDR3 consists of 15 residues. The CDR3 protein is CASKIPGNFAYEQYF. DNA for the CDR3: TGTGCCAGCAAGATCCCGGGTAATTTTGCCTACGAGCAGTACTTC.

CDR3 residues: CASSQVGQGLRGANVLTF. The DNA of the CDR3 is TGCGCCAGCAGCCAAGTAGGTCAGGGCCTACGCGGGGCCAACGTCCTGACTTTC. The chain couples TRBV4-3 to TRBJ2-6; possibly TRBD1 for D (5 bases). The CDR3 sequence is 18 residues long. Per germline, CDR1 LGHNA and CDR2 YSLEER. Trimming left V 1 base short and J 4 bases short, with 17 bases between.